This T cell receptor beta chain stems from a study of OX40 agonist ivuxolimab in advanced cancers. Study-level background: At doses from 0.01 to 10 mg/kg, patients were given intravenous ivuxolimab every 2 weeks. Patients with hepatocellular carcinoma, melanoma, renal cell or head and neck cancer made up the dose-escalation patients. Partial responses occurred in Three dose-escalation patients, one with hepatocellular carcinoma and two with cutaneous melanoma. Whole-study results and caveats: With doses of 0.1 to 3.0 mg/kg, CD4+ and CD8+ blood T cells had undergone clonal expansion by week 6.

Trimming took 5 bases from V and 4 from J, leaving 12 bases between them. This CDR3 contains 13 residues. Germline-derived CDR1 and CDR2 are SGHAT and FQNNGV. Assay used: immunoSEQ multiplex PCR; TCRdb lists only in-frame clones, some missing. Of 55,000 to 85,000 clones in the sample, 70% to 90% were seen once. Details on this clone: Its matching antigen is unknown.

V gene TRBV11-2 combines with J gene TRBJ2-7, with a possible D match to TRBD2 (6 bases). The sequenced sample was CD4+ or CD8+ T cells sorted from blood, obtained in a trial of the OX40 agonist ivuxolimab. The clonotype was recovered from an adult with an advanced solid tumor such as melanoma, head and neck, liver or kidney cancer. This chain's CDR3 is CASSNGGNYEQYF. The CDR3 DNA sequence: TGTGCCAGCAGCAACGGCGGGAATTACGAGCAGTACTTC.